This T cell receptor beta chain was documented in a study of blood T cell repertoires in COVID-19. Measured with immunoSEQ multiplex PCR; TCRdb has only the in-frame clones, and not every one. Of 240,000 or so clones in the sample, 86% are singletons; the top ten hold less than 8%. The sequence was collected from a man aged 60 to 69 with acute or convalescent COVID-19. Sequencing was performed on peripheral blood.

CDR3 residues: CASSTLASGLYNEQFF. The CDR3 DNA follows: TGTGCCAGTAGTACTCTGGCTAGCGGTCTCTACAATGAGCAGTTCTTC. The chain couples TRBV19 to TRBJ2-1, with 7 nucleotides matching TRBD2. The CDR3 contains 16 residues. Germline V lookup: CDR1 LNHDA, CDR2 SQIVND (reference sequence). Trimming removed 4 bases from V and 3 bases from J; junction bases left unmatched: 9.